This is a list of T cell receptor beta chains from one sample in a study of T cells after yellow fever vaccination. TCRdb reanalysed the 5' RACE reads using MiXCR and keeps one entry per CDR3 protein. Seen here are a few hundred thousand distinct CDR3 sequences, roughly 4.3% observed once, and the top ten hold approximately 23%. Sequencing used PBMCs, obtained 5 days after the yellow fever booster vaccination. Every receptor here comes from a man between 18 and 35 years old who received the YFV17D yellow fever vaccine. CDR3s include the opening cysteine and the closing phenylalanine or tryptophan. Each record gives: D gene, V gene, clone size, J gene, CDR3 protein, CDR3 DNA. The D gene is left open where the match is weak. The size entry is marked missing in some rows and otherwise reads once, few, many or a size class.

.	TRBV15	.	TRBJ2-1	CATSEPPNEQFF	TGTGCCACCAGCGAGCCGCCCAATGAGCAGTTCTTC
TRBD1	TRBV7-9	.	TRBJ2-1	CASSSTEPGQRYNEQFF	TGTGCCAGCAGCTCCACCGAACCGGGACAGAGATACAATGAGCAGTTCTTC
.	TRBV20-1	.	TRBJ2-7	CSARGGGAYEQYF	TGCAGTGCTAGGGGTGGAGGGGCCTACGAGCAGTACTTC
.	TRBV29-1	few	TRBJ2-1	CSVYGYAGEQFF	TGCAGCGTTTACGGGTATGCGGGTGAGCAGTTCTTC
TRBD1	TRBV5-1	.	TRBJ1-5	CASSFTGDSNQPQHF	TGCGCCAGCAGCTTCACAGGGGATAGCAATCAGCCCCAGCATTTT
.	TRBV3-1	few	TRBJ2-3	CASSSSPFTDTQYF	TGTGCCAGCAGTTCCTCGCCGTTTACAGATACGCAGTATTTT
.	TRBV5-1	many	TRBJ2-2	CASSLEGAGWGGELFF	TGCGCCAGCAGCTTGGAGGGCGCTGGATGGGGCGGGGAGCTGTTTTTT
.	TRBV30	few	TRBJ2-1	CAWSRGANEQFF	TGTGCCTGGAGCAGGGGGGCGAATGAGCAGTTCTTC
.	TRBV29-1	few	TRBJ2-7	CSVLQGLTSYEQYF	TGCAGCGTTCTCCAGGGATTGACCTCCTACGAGCAGTACTTC
.	TRBV28	few	TRBJ2-2	CASSLGRSNTGELFF	TGTGCCAGCAGTTTAGGGCGGTCGAACACCGGGGAGCTGTTTTTT
TRBD2	TRBV5-1	many	TRBJ2-3	CASSAERGVDTQYF	TGCGCCAGCAGCGCGGAACGGGGGGTAGATACGCAGTATTTT
TRBD1	TRBV7-2	many	TRBJ1-4	CASSSDRGSEKLFF	TGTGCCAGCAGTTCCGACAGGGGCAGCGAAAAACTGTTTTTT
.	TRBV6-6	.	TRBJ2-1	CASSYSNQGTSPYNEQFF	TGTGCCAGCAGTTACTCTAATCAGGGTACCTCACCATACAATGAGCAGTTCTTC
TRBD1	TRBV6-5	few	TRBJ1-1	CASSKRATGGGEAFF	TGTGCCAGCAGTAAGAGGGCGACAGGGGGAGGAGAAGCTTTCTTT